These T cell receptor beta chains were read from a single sample in a study of T cell responses to AZD1222 COVID-19 vaccine. Sequencing used immunoSEQ multiplex PCR; TCRdb keeps in-frame clones, though not all of them. The table records 160,000 or so clones, roughly 92% of them present only once. This material consisted of peripheral blood, taken on day 0 of AZD1222 vaccination. The receptor set was obtained from an adult in good health. CDR3s include the opening cysteine and the closing phenylalanine or tryptophan. Fields, in order: D gene, clone size, J gene, V gene, CDR3 DNA, CDR3 protein. The D gene is left open where the match is weak. Expanded clones get a size class; other rows say once, few or many, or leave the size out.

d_gene: TRBD1; abundance: NA; j_gene: TRBJ2-3; v_gene: TRBV27; CDR3nt: TGTGCCAGCAGTTTAATTGACAGGGGGCTCTCAGATACGCAGTATTTT; CDR3aa: CASSLIDRGLSDTQYF
d_gene: NA; abundance: NA; j_gene: TRBJ2-1; v_gene: TRBV6-6; CDR3nt: TGTGCCAGCAGCCTTAGTGGGAACAATGAGCAGTTCTTC; CDR3aa: CASSLSGNNEQFF
d_gene: TRBD2; abundance: NA; j_gene: TRBJ2-2; v_gene: TRBV18; CDR3nt: TGTGCCAGCTCACCGAAGGGGCTAGCGGGGGTCACCGGGGAGCTGTTTTTT; CDR3aa: CASSPKGLAGVTGELFF
d_gene: NA; abundance: once; j_gene: TRBJ1-1; v_gene: TRBV3-1/TRBV3-2; CDR3nt: TGTGCCAGCAGCCATAGGGGAGACACTGAAGCTTTCTTT; CDR3aa: CASSHRGDTEAFF
d_gene: NA; abundance: NA; j_gene: TRBJ2-7; v_gene: TRBV2; CDR3nt: TGTGCCAGCAGTGATCGAGGATTTTACGAGCAGTACTTC; CDR3aa: CASSDRGFYEQYF
d_gene: TRBD2; abundance: NA; j_gene: TRBJ2-1; v_gene: TRBV14; CDR3nt: TGTGCCAGCAGCCATCGGGGGACTAGCGGGAGGAGGGTGCAGTTCTTC; CDR3aa: CASSHRGTSGRRVQFF
d_gene: TRBD1; abundance: NA; j_gene: TRBJ2-7; v_gene: TRBV24-1; CDR3nt: TGTGCCACCAGTGACCCCGGACAGGGAGAGGCCTACGAGCAGTACTTC; CDR3aa: CATSDPGQGEAYEQYF
d_gene: TRBD1; abundance: NA; j_gene: TRBJ2-1; v_gene: TRBV6-5; CDR3nt: TGTGCCAGCAACTCAGGACAGGGCTACAATGAGCAGTTCTTC; CDR3aa: CASNSGQGYNEQFF
d_gene: TRBD1; abundance: NA; j_gene: TRBJ1-3; v_gene: TRBV9; CDR3nt: TGTGCCAGCAGCCCCCGACAGGGAGACGCCTCTGGAAACACCATATATTTT; CDR3aa: CASSPRQGDASGNTIYF
d_gene: TRBD2; abundance: NA; j_gene: TRBJ2-2; v_gene: TRBV27; CDR3nt: TGTGCCACCTCGGGACTAGCGGGAGTCGGGAACACCGGGGAGCTGTTTTTT; CDR3aa: CATSGLAGVGNTGELFF
d_gene: NA; abundance: NA; j_gene: TRBJ1-1; v_gene: TRBV30; CDR3nt: TGTGCCTGGAGCAGGGAGGGTGAAGCTTTCTTT; CDR3aa: CAWSREGEAFF
d_gene: NA; abundance: NA; j_gene: TRBJ1-2; v_gene: TRBV27; CDR3nt: TGTGCCAGCAGTTCTACAGGGACCTCCTATGGCTACACCTTC; CDR3aa: CASSSTGTSYGYTF
d_gene: NA; abundance: NA; j_gene: TRBJ1-1; v_gene: TRBV5-8; CDR3nt: TGTGCCAGCAGCCGGTACTTTGGGGTAAGCACTGAAGCTTTCTTT; CDR3aa: CASSRYFGVSTEAFF
d_gene: NA; abundance: NA; j_gene: TRBJ2-4; v_gene: TRBV19; CDR3nt: TGTGCCAGTAGTAGTATGACAGCGCTAGCCAAAAACATTCAGTACTTC; CDR3aa: CASSSMTALAKNIQYF
d_gene: TRBD1; abundance: NA; j_gene: TRBJ1-2; v_gene: TRBV2; CDR3nt: TGTGCCAGCAGAGTGACAGGGGGAGACTATGGCTACACCTTC; CDR3aa: CASRVTGGDYGYTF
d_gene: NA; abundance: once; j_gene: TRBJ1-2; v_gene: TRBV15; CDR3nt: TGTGCCACCAGCAGTACCCAACCGGAGATTGGCTATGGCTACACCTTC; CDR3aa: CATSSTQPEIGYGYTF
d_gene: NA; abundance: NA; j_gene: TRBJ2-1; v_gene: TRBV3-1/TRBV3-2; CDR3nt: TGTGCCAGCAGCCCCCTAGCAGGCGAGCAGTTCTTC; CDR3aa: CASSPLAGEQFF
d_gene: NA; abundance: NA; j_gene: TRBJ1-1; v_gene: TRBV6-5; CDR3nt: TGTGCCAGCAGTTACACCAAGAACACTGAAGCTTTCTTT; CDR3aa: CASSYTKNTEAFF
d_gene: NA; abundance: NA; j_gene: TRBJ1-2; v_gene: TRBV19; CDR3nt: TGTGCCAGTAGTAGTGACGGGTATGGCTACACCTTC; CDR3aa: CASSSDGYGYTF
d_gene: TRBD1; abundance: NA; j_gene: TRBJ1-2; v_gene: TRBV2; CDR3nt: TGTGCCAGCAGTGCCTTGACAGGGAACTATGGCTACACCTTC; CDR3aa: CASSALTGNYGYTF
d_gene: TRBD1; abundance: NA; j_gene: TRBJ2-3; v_gene: TRBV12-5; CDR3nt: TGTGCTAGTGGTTCAGGACAGGTCACAGATACGCAGTATTTT; CDR3aa: CASGSGQVTDTQYF
d_gene: NA; abundance: NA; j_gene: TRBJ1-1; v_gene: TRBV5-1; CDR3nt: TGCGCCAGCAGCTTGACAGGTGGGGACACTGAAGCTTTCTTT; CDR3aa: CASSLTGGDTEAFF
d_gene: NA; abundance: few; j_gene: TRBJ2-3; v_gene: TRBV6-2/TRBV6-3; CDR3nt: TGTGCCAGCAGTTACCTGGCGTACAGCACAGATACGCAGTATTTT; CDR3aa: CASSYLAYSTDTQYF
d_gene: NA; abundance: NA; j_gene: TRBJ1-3; v_gene: TRBV2; CDR3nt: TGTGCCAGCAGTTACAGGCCTGGAAACACCATATATTTT; CDR3aa: CASSYRPGNTIYF
d_gene: NA; abundance: NA; j_gene: TRBJ2-7; v_gene: TRBV11-2; CDR3nt: TGTGCCAGCAGCTTAGCGGCGCTAGAGCAGTACTTC; CDR3aa: CASSLAALEQYF
d_gene: NA; abundance: NA; j_gene: TRBJ1-2; v_gene: TRBV19; CDR3nt: TGTGCCAGTAGCGCGGGCCCCTCCAGGGGCTATGGCTACACCTTC; CDR3aa: CASSAGPSRGYGYTF
d_gene: TRBD2; abundance: NA; j_gene: TRBJ2-5; v_gene: TRBV5-6; CDR3nt: TGTGCCAGCAGATTCGGCGGGAGAGCAGAGACCCAGTACTTC; CDR3aa: CASRFGGRAETQYF
d_gene: NA; abundance: NA; j_gene: TRBJ1-5; v_gene: TRBV4-2; CDR3nt: TGTGCCAGCAGCCAAGAGGCCGGGGTCAGCAATCAGCCCCAGCATTTT; CDR3aa: CASSQEAGVSNQPQHF
d_gene: NA; abundance: NA; j_gene: TRBJ2-7; v_gene: TRBV27; CDR3nt: TGTGCCAGCAGTTTATCAAAGTCCGGGGGATCCTACGAGCAGTACTTC; CDR3aa: CASSLSKSGGSYEQYF
d_gene: NA; abundance: NA; j_gene: TRBJ1-3; v_gene: TRBV6-6; CDR3nt: TGTGCTATTAGAGAGGGACGCGAGGCTGGAAACACCATATATTTT; CDR3aa: CAIREGREAGNTIYF
d_gene: TRBD1; abundance: NA; j_gene: TRBJ1-2; v_gene: TRBV29-1; CDR3nt: TGCAGCGGCAAGACAGGGGTGGGCTATGGCTACACCTTC; CDR3aa: CSGKTGVGYGYTF
d_gene: NA; abundance: NA; j_gene: TRBJ1-2; v_gene: TRBV30; CDR3nt: TGTGCCTGGAGTGCCCCCGGCGGGGGGGGGTATGGCTACACCTTC; CDR3aa: CAWSAPGGGGYGYTF
d_gene: TRBD2; abundance: once; j_gene: TRBJ2-5; v_gene: TRBV5-1; CDR3nt: TGCGCCAGCAGGCTAGCGGGAGAAGAGACCCAGTACTTC; CDR3aa: CASRLAGEETQYF
d_gene: TRBD2; abundance: NA; j_gene: TRBJ2-1; v_gene: TRBV3-1/TRBV3-2; CDR3nt: TGTGCCAGCAGCATGTACACTAGCGCCTACAATGAGCAGTTCTTC; CDR3aa: CASSMYTSAYNEQFF
d_gene: NA; abundance: NA; j_gene: TRBJ1-4; v_gene: TRBV20-1; CDR3nt: TGCAGTGCTAGTATCAGAACACCGGCGAAGGAAAAACTGTTTTTT; CDR3aa: CSASIRTPAKEKLFF
d_gene: NA; abundance: NA; j_gene: TRBJ2-3; v_gene: TRBV10-3; CDR3nt: TGTGCCATCAGGCCCGTGACAGGTGGGGATACGCAGTATTTT; CDR3aa: CAIRPVTGGDTQYF
d_gene: NA; abundance: NA; j_gene: TRBJ1-2; v_gene: TRBV19; CDR3nt: TGTGCCAGCAAAACCAGTGAAGGTCTTGGCTACACCTTC; CDR3aa: CASKTSEGLGYTF
d_gene: NA; abundance: NA; j_gene: TRBJ1-1; v_gene: TRBV27; CDR3nt: TGTGCCAGCAGTTTTTCACAGGGATACGAAGCTTTCTTT; CDR3aa: CASSFSQGYEAFF
d_gene: TRBD2; abundance: NA; j_gene: TRBJ2-3; v_gene: TRBV7-2; CDR3nt: TGTGCCAGCAGCTTAGGACCTAGCGGGATGAGAGATACGCAGTATTTT; CDR3aa: CASSLGPSGMRDTQYF
d_gene: NA; abundance: NA; j_gene: TRBJ1-6; v_gene: TRBV3-1/TRBV3-2; CDR3nt: TGTGCCAGCAGCCAAGAGTCGGGGCTCGGGTCACCCCTCCACTTT; CDR3aa: CASSQESGLGSPLHF
d_gene: NA; abundance: NA; j_gene: TRBJ1-3; v_gene: TRBV10-3; CDR3nt: TGTGCCATCAACCAACAGGACATCTCTGGAAACACCATATATTTT; CDR3aa: CAINQQDISGNTIYF
d_gene: NA; abundance: NA; j_gene: TRBJ2-1; v_gene: TRBV7-7; CDR3nt: TGTGCCAGCAGCCATACGGCTGGGGACAATGAGCAGTTCTTC; CDR3aa: CASSHTAGDNEQFF
d_gene: TRBD1; abundance: NA; j_gene: TRBJ1-5; v_gene: TRBV2; CDR3nt: TGTGCCAGCAGTGAAATGGGACAGATCAATCAGCCCCAGCATTTT; CDR3aa: CASSEMGQINQPQHF
d_gene: NA; abundance: NA; j_gene: TRBJ1-2; v_gene: TRBV30; CDR3nt: TGTGCCTGGAGTACCCCCGGGCCGGGGGGCTACACCTTC; CDR3aa: CAWSTPGPGGYTF
d_gene: NA; abundance: NA; j_gene: TRBJ2-1; v_gene: TRBV30; CDR3nt: TGTGCCGGCAAAGGGGGGGGCGAGCAGTTCTTC; CDR3aa: CAGKGGGEQFF
d_gene: TRBD1; abundance: NA; j_gene: TRBJ1-3; v_gene: TRBV7-9; CDR3nt: TGTGCCAGCAGCTCCGACAGGGCCTTTGGAAACACCATATATTTT; CDR3aa: CASSSDRAFGNTIYF
d_gene: TRBD2; abundance: NA; j_gene: TRBJ2-7; v_gene: TRBV10-3; CDR3nt: TGTGCCATCAGTGAGGTCGGACTAGCGGCCTCCTACGAGCAGTACTTC; CDR3aa: CAISEVGLAASYEQYF
d_gene: NA; abundance: NA; j_gene: TRBJ1-1; v_gene: TRBV30; CDR3nt: TGTGCCTGGAAAGGATTTAACACTGAAGCTTTCTTT; CDR3aa: CAWKGFNTEAFF
d_gene: TRBD2; abundance: NA; j_gene: TRBJ2-2; v_gene: TRBV7-9; CDR3nt: TGTGCCAGCAGCTGGACGGGGGGGCCCACCGGGGAGCTGTTTTTT; CDR3aa: CASSWTGGPTGELFF
d_gene: NA; abundance: NA; j_gene: TRBJ1-5; v_gene: TRBV19; CDR3nt: TGTGCCAGTGACAGGTACAGCAATCAGCCCCAGCATTTT; CDR3aa: CASDRYSNQPQHF
d_gene: TRBD1; abundance: NA; j_gene: TRBJ1-1; v_gene: TRBV3-1/TRBV3-2; CDR3nt: TGTGCCAGCAGCCGACAGGGCCCTAACACTGAAGCTTTCTTT; CDR3aa: CASSRQGPNTEAFF
d_gene: NA; abundance: NA; j_gene: TRBJ2-7; v_gene: TRBV5-1; CDR3nt: TGCGCCAGCACCCTGAATAGCGGACCCTACGAGCAGTACTTC; CDR3aa: CASTLNSGPYEQYF
d_gene: NA; abundance: NA; j_gene: TRBJ2-1; v_gene: TRBV29-1; CDR3nt: TGCAGCGGCACCCGGCAGAGCTCCTACAATGAGCAGTTCTTC; CDR3aa: CSGTRQSSYNEQFF
d_gene: TRBD2; abundance: NA; j_gene: TRBJ2-1; v_gene: TRBV7-9; CDR3nt: TGTGCCAGCAGCTTAGACCTAGCGGGACCATACAATGAGCAGTTCTTC; CDR3aa: CASSLDLAGPYNEQFF
d_gene: TRBD1; abundance: NA; j_gene: TRBJ1-1; v_gene: TRBV9; CDR3nt: TGTGCCAGCAGCGCGGGACAGCCTAGTGGGAACACTGAAGCTTTCTTT; CDR3aa: CASSAGQPSGNTEAFF
d_gene: NA; abundance: NA; j_gene: TRBJ1-5; v_gene: TRBV30; CDR3nt: TGTGCCTGGGGGGTTGCGGGGGCGCGGAGCAATCAGCCCCAGCATTTT; CDR3aa: CAWGVAGARSNQPQHF
d_gene: NA; abundance: NA; j_gene: TRBJ1-1; v_gene: TRBV11-1; CDR3nt: TGTGCCAGCAGCCGGGGACACACGAACACTGAAGCTTTCTTT; CDR3aa: CASSRGHTNTEAFF
d_gene: NA; abundance: NA; j_gene: TRBJ1-2; v_gene: TRBV5-6; CDR3nt: TGTGCCAGCAGCTTGGTGGGTAACTATGGCTACACCTTC; CDR3aa: CASSLVGNYGYTF
d_gene: NA; abundance: NA; j_gene: TRBJ1-3; v_gene: TRBV6-1; CDR3nt: TGTGCCAGCAGTGCGACAAGGCCCTACTCTGGAAACACCATATATTTT; CDR3aa: CASSATRPYSGNTIYF
d_gene: NA; abundance: NA; j_gene: TRBJ1-6; v_gene: TRBV6-5; CDR3nt: TGTGCCAGCAGTTATAACGGGGGTCGTGGGGATTCACCCCTCCACTTT; CDR3aa: CASSYNGGRGDSPLHF